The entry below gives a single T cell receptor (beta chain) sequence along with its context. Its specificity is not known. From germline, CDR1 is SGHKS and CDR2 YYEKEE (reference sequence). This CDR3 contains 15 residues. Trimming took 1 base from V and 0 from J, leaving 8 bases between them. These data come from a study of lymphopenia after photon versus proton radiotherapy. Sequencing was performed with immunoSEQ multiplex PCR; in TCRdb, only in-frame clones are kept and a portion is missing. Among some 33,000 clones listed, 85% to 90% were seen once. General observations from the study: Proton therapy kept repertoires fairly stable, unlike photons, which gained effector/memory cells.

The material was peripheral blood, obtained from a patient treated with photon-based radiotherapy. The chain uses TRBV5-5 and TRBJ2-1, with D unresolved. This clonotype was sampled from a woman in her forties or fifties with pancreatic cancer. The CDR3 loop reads CASSLSQVSYNEQFF. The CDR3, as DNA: TGTGCCAGCAGCTTGTCGCAAGTCTCCTACAATGAGCAGTTCTTC. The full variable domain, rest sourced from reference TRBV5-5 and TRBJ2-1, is DAGVTQSPTHLIKTRGQQVTLRCSPISGHKSVSWYQQVLGQGPQFIFQYYEKEERGRGNFPDRFSARQFPNYSSELNVNALLLGDSALYLCASSLSQVSYNEQFFGPGTRLTVL.